The 7 T cell receptor beta chains below were found in one sample sequenced in a study of shared clonotypes between healthy human individuals. This table comes from immunoSEQ multiplex PCR, and its TCRdb copy is limited to in-frame clones, with some not included. In the table there are roughly 2 million clones, 90% to 96% of which are singletons. The sample comprised naive CD4+ T cells sorted from blood. Subset defined: CD45RA+ positively selected. These receptors came from a man aged 18 to 35 in good health.

This clone was seen just once. The chain joins TRBV28 to TRBJ1-5, with TRBD1 as a possible D gene (5 bases). With 4 bases removed from V and 3 bases from J, the gap between germline ends came to 16 bases. From germline, CDR1 is MDHEN and CDR2 SYDVKM. The CDR3 contains 16 residues. CDR3 amino acids: CASSWGSRGTNQPQHF. The CDR3 DNA sequence: TGTGCCAGCAGTTGGGGATCTCGGGGGACCAATCAGCCCCAGCATTTT.

Note on this clone: Other DNA sequences in the same sample also yield this CDR3. The genes are TRBV5-1 and TRBJ2-3; D tentatively fits TRBD1 or TRBD2 (5 bases each). Trimming pared 0 bases from V and 4 bases from J, leaving 9 bases between. This CDR3 is 14 amino acids long. Germline V gives CDR1 SGHRS, CDR2 YFSETQ. The CDR3: CASSLDTGPDTQYF. The CDR3 nucleotides read TGCGCCAGCAGCTTGGATACGGGGCCAGATACGCAGTATTTT.

This clone has just one count. This sequence joins TRBV11-2 and TRBJ2-7; D might be TRBD2 (6 bases). CDR1 SGHAT and CDR2 FQNNGV come from the germline V gene. V lost 4 bases, J lost 3 bases, and 10 bases lay in between. The CDR3 sequence is 13 residues long. This CDR3 is CASSSGLFYEQYF. DNA of the CDR3: TGTGCCAGCAGCTCGGGACTTTTCTACGAGCAGTACTTC.

The chain links TRBV28 to TRBJ1-2, with D uncertain. This CDR3 region has 12 residues. The germline CDR1 and CDR2 sequences are MDHEN and SYDVKM. With 7 bases removed from V and 4 bases from J, the gap between germline ends came to 10 bases. The CDR3 DNA sequence: TGTGCCAGCACCGATGGCAGCTATGGCTACACCTTC. As protein: CASTDGSYGYTF.

V gene TRBV2 combines with J gene TRBJ2-7; possibly TRBD1 for D (5 bases). V lost 8 bases, J lost 9 bases, and 14 bases lay in between. The CDR3 is made up of 11 amino acids. CDR1 is SNHLY and CDR2 is FYNNEI in the germline V gene. The CDR3 DNA reads TGTGCCAGCGTCAGGGTGGCAGGGCAGTACTTC. Its translation: CASVRVAGQYF.

The V and J genes are TRBV6-1 and TRBJ2-7, with 7 positions matching TRBD2. V was clipped by 1 base and J by 1 base; unmatched bases: 4. The CDR3 loop spans 15 amino acids. The germline V gene encodes CDR1 MNHNS and CDR2 SASEGT. In DNA form, the CDR3 reads TGTGCCAGCAGTGAAGGAGGTAGCGGGTCCTACGAGCAGTACTTC. Translated, it gives CASSEGGSGSYEQYF.

The chain employs TRBV28 and TRBJ1-2; maybe TRBD1 (6 bases). Deletions cut 2 bases from V and 7 bases from J, with 11 bases between. The length of the CDR3 is 13 residues. Per germline, CDR1 MDHEN and CDR2 SYDVKM. The CDR3 protein is CASSLTGTGGYTF. In nucleotides, the CDR3 is TGTGCCAGCAGTTTAACAGGGACGGGTGGCTACACCTTC.